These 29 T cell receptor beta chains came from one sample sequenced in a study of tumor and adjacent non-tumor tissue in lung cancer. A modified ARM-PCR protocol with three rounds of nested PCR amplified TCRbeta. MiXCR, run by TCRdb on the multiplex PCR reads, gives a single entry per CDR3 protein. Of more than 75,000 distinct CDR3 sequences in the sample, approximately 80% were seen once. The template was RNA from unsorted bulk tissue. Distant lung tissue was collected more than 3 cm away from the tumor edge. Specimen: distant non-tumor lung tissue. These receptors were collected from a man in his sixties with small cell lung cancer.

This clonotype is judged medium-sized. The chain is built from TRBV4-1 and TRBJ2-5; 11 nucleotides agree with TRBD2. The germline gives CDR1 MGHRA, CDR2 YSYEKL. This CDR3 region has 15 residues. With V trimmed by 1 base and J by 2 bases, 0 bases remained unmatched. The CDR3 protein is CASSQGTSGQETQYF. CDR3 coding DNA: TGCGCCAGCAGCCAAGGGACTAGCGGGCAAGAGACCCAGTACTTC.

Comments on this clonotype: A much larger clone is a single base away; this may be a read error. CDR3 nucleotide sequence: TGTGCCAGCAGAAGCGGGAGCAGAAATGAGCAGTTCTTC. Translation: CASRSGSRNEQFF. The chain employs TRBV28 and TRBJ2-1; TRBD2 matches 8 bases. Per germline, CDR1 MDHEN and CDR2 SYDVKM. V gave up 6 bases and J gave up 7 bases; unmatched junction bases: 5. This CDR3 has 13 amino acids. The entire variable domain, with the rest obtained from reference TRBV28 and TRBJ2-1, is as follows: DVKVTQSSRYLVKRTGEKVFLECVQDMDHENMFWYRQDPGLGLRLIYFSYDVKMKEKGDIPEGYSVSREKKERFSLILESASTNQTSMYLCASRSGSRNEQFFGPGTRLTVL.

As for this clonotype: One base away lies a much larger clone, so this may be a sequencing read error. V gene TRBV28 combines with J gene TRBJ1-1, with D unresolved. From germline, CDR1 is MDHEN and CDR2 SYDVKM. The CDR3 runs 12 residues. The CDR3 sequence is CATFDSVTEALF. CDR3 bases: TGTGCCACCTTTGACTCGGTCACTGAAGCTTTATTT.

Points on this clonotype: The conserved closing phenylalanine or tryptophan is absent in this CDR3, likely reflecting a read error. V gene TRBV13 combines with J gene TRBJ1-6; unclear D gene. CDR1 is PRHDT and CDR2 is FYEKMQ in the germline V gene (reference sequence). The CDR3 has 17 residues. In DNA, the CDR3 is TGTGCCATCAGCCAAAACGACGGAAGCTCTTATAATTCACCCCTCCACTTA. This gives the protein CAISQNDGSSYNSPLHL.

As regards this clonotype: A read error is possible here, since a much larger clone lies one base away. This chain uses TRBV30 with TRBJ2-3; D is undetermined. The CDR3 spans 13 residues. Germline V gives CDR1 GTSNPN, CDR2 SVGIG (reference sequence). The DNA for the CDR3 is TGTGCCTCCTCCCTATTTGACACAGATGCGCAGTATTTT. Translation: CASSLFDTDAQYF.

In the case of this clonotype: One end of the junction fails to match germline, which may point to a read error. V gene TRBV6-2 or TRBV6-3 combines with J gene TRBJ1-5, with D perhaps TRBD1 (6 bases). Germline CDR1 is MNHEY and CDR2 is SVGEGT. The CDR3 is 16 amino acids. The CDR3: CANSYSASGGSRTQHF. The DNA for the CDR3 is TGTGCCAACAGTTACTCGGCCTCGGGGGGCTCCAGGACCCAGCATTTT.

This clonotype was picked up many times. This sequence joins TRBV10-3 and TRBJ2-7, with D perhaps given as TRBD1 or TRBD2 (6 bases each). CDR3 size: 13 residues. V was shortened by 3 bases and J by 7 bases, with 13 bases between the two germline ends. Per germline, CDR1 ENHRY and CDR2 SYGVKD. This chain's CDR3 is CAISELLGGEQYV. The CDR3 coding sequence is TGTGCCATCAGTGAACTCCTAGGGGGGGAGCAGTACGTC.

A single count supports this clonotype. The CDR3 nucleotides read TGTGCCAGTAGGGAACAGGGTCTGGACACCGGGGAGCTGTTTTTT. As protein: CASREQGLDTGELFF. The chain recombines TRBV19 with TRBJ2-2, with D maybe TRBD1 (6 bases). The germline CDR1 and CDR2 sequences are LNHDA and SQIVND (reference sequence). The CDR3 contains 15 residues. Trimming stripped 6 bases from V and 3 bases from J, with 14 bases between. The full variable domain, its missing parts supplied by reference TRBV19 and TRBJ2-2, is DGGITQSPKYLFRKEGQNVTLSCEQNLNHDAMYWYRQDPGQGLRLIYYSQIVNDFQKGDIAEGYSVSREKKESFPLTVTSAQKNPTAFYLCASREQGLDTGELFFGEGSRLTVL.

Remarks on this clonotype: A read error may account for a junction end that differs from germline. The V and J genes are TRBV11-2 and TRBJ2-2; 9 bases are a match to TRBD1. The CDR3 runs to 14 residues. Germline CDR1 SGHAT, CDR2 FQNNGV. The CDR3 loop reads CVSSGTGNIGELFF. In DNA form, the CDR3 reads TGTGTCAGCAGCGGGACAGGGAACATCGGGGAGCTGTTTTTT.

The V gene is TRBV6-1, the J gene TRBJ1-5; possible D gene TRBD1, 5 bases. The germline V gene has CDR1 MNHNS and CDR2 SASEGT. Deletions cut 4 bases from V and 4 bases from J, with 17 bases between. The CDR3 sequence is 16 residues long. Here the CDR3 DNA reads TGTGCCAGCAGTGGCTCAGGGTGCATGAGTAATCAGCCCCAGCATTTT. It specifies CASSGSGCMSNQPQHF.

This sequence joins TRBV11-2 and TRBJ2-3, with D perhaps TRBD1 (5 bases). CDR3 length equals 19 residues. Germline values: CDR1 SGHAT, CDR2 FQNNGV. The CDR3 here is CVCSLESTTGAAYTDTQYF. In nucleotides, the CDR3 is TGTGTCTGCAGCTTAGAGTCAACGACTGGGGCGGCCTACACAGATACGCAGTATTTT.

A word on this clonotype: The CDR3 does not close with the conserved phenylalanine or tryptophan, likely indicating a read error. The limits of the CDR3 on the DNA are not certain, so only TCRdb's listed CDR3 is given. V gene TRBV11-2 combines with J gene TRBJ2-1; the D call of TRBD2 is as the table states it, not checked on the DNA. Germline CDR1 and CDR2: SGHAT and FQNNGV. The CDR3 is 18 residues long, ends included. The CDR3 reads CANSLGVAGGYYYNEQSV.

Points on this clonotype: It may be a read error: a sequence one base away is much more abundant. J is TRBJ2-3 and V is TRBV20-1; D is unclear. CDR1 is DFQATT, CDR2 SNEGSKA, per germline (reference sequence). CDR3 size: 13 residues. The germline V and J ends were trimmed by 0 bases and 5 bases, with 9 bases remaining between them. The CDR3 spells CSARETLRDTQYF. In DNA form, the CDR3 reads TGCAGTGCTAGAGAAACTCTAAGAGATACGCAGTATTTT.

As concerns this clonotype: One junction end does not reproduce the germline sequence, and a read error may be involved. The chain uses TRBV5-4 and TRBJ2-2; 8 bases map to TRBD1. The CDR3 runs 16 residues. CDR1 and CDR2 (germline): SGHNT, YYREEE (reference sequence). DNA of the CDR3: TGCGCCAGCCATATGACGGGACAGGAGAACACCGGGGAGCTGTTTTTT. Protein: CASHMTGQENTGELFF. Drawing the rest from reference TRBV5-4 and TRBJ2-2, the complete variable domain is ETGVTQSPTHLIKTRGQQVTLRCSSQSGHNTVSWYQQALGQGPQFIFQYYREEENGRGNFPPRFSGLQFPNYSSELNVNALELDDSALYLCASHMTGQENTGELFFGEGSRLTVL.

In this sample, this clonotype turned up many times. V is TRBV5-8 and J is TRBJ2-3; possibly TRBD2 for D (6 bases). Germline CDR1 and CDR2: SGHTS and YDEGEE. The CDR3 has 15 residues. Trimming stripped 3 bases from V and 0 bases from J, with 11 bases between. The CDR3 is CASSSPLASTDTQYF. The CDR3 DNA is TGTGCCAGCAGCTCCCCCCTAGCGAGCACAGATACGCAGTATTTT.

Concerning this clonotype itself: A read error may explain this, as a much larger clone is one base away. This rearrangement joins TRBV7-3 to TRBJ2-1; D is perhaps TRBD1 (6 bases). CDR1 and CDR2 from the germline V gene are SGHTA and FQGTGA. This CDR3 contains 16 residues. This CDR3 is CTSSLTDRKAGNEQFF. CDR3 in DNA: TGTACCAGCAGTTTAACAGACAGGAAGGCGGGCAATGAGCAGTTCTTC.

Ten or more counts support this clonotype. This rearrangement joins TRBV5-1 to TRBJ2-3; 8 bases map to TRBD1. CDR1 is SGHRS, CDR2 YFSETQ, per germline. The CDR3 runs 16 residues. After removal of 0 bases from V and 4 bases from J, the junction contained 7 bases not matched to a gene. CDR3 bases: TGCGCCAGCAGCTTGGGAGCGCAGGGGGCCGCAGATACGCAGTATTTT. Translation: CASSLGAQGAADTQYF.

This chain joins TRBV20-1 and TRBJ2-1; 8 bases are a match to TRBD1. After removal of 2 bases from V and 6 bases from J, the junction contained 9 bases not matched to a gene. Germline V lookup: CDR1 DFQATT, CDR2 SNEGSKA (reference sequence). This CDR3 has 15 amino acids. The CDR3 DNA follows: TGCAGTGCTAGAAATCCGGACAGGGAGACCAATGAGCAGTTCTTC. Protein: CSARNPDRETNEQFF.

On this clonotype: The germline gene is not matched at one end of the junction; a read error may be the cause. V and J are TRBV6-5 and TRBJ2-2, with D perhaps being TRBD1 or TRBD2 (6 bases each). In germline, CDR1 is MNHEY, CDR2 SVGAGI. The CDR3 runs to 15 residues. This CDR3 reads CASSYKPRGARELFF. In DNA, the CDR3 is TGTGCCAGCAGTTATAAACCAAGGGGGGCCAGGGAGTTGTTTTTT.

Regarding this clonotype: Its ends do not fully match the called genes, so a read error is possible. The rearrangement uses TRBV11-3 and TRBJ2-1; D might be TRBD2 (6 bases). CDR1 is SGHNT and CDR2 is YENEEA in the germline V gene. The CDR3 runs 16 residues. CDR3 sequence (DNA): TGTGCCAGCAGCTTACGTTCTGGCGGGATTGACAATGAACAGTTCTTC. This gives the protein CASSLRSGGIDNEQFF.

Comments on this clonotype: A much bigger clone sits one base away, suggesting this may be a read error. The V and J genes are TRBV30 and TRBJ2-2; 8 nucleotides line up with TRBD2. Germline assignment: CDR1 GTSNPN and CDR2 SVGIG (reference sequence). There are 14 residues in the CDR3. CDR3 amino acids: CTWSTGRALGELFF. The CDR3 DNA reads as TGTACCTGGAGTACCGGGAGGGCCCTCGGGGAGCTGTTTTTT.

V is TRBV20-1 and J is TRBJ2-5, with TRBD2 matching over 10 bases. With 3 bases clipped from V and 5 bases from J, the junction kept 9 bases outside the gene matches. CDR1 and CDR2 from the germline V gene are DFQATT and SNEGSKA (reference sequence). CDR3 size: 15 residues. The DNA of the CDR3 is TGCAGTGCTAGGTCGCCTACTAGCGGGATGGAGACCCAGTACTTC. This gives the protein CSARSPTSGMETQYF.

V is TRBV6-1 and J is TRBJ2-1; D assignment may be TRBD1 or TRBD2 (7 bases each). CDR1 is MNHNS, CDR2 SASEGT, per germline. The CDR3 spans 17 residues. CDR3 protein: CVNRGIRGVLKPNEQFF. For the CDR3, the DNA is TGTGTCAACAGGGGCATCCGGGGGGTCCTAAAACCCAATGAGCAGTTCTTC.

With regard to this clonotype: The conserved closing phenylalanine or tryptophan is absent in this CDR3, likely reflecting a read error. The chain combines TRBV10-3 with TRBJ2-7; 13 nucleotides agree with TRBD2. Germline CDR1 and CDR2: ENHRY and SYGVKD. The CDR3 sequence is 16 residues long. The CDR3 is CAISDPRTSGSYEQYL. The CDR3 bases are TGTGCCATCAGTGACCCCAGGACTAGCGGGAGTTACGAACAGTACCTC.

CDR3 DNA sequence: TGTGCCAGCAGATCGCCGGACCAAGAACAAGAGACCCAGTACTTC. This translates into CASRSPDQEQETQYF. The V and J genes are TRBV7-9 and TRBJ2-5; no definite D call. The CDR3 runs to 15 residues. V was clipped by 6 bases and J by 2 bases, with 16 bases between them. Germline CDR1 reads SEHNR; CDR2 reads FQNEAQ (reference sequence). Complete variable domain (other parts from reference TRBV7-9 and TRBJ2-5): DTGVSQNPRHKITKRGQNVTFRCDPISEHNRLYWYRQTLGQGPEFLTYFQNEAQLEKSRLLSDRFSAERPKGSFSTLEIQRTEQGDSAMYLCASRSPDQEQETQYFGPGTRLLVL.

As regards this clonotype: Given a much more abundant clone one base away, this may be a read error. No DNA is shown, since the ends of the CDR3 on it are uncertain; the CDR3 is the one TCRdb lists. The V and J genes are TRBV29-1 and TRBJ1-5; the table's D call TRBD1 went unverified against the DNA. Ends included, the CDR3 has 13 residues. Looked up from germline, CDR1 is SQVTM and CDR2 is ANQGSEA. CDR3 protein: CSVATGSWQLLHF.

CDR3 sequence reads: CASSRDVQETQYF. The CDR3 DNA follows: TGTGCCAGCAGCCGAGATGTACAGGAGACCCAGTACTTC. The chain has TRBV4-2 and TRBJ2-5, with D unclear. The CDR3 extends over 13 amino acids. Germline loops: CDR1 LGHNA, CDR2 YNFKEQ. V was cut by 4 bases and J by 5 bases, with 11 bases left in between.

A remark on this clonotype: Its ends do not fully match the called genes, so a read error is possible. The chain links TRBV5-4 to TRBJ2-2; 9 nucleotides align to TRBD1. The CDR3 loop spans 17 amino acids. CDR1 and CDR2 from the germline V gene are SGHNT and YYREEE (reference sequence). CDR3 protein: CSSSLQPGQGNTGELFF. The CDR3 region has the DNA TGTTCCAGCAGCTTGCAACCGGGACAGGGTAACACCGGGGAGCTGTTTTTT.

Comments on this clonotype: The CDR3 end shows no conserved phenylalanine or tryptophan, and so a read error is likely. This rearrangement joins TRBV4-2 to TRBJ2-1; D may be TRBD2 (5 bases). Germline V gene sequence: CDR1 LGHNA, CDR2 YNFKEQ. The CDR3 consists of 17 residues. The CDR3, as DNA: TGTGCTAGCAGCCAAGATTTAGCCGGGAAAGGGTACAATGAGCAGTTCATC. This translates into CASSQDLAGKGYNEQFI.